What follows are 14 T cell receptor beta chains derived from one specimen sequenced in a study of T-cell memory formation after mild COVID-19. TCRdb used MiXCR to reprocess the 5' RACE reads, holding one entry per CDR3 protein. This table has about 340,000 distinct CDR3 sequences, 15% to 20% appearing once. Sequencing was carried out using PBMCs or a T cell subset sorted from them (not recorded which). These receptors all stem from a man between 18 and 29 years old who had mild COVID-19 (a few samples of this study predate the infection). Cell type and time point are not known.

The chain recombines TRBV11-2 with TRBJ1-6; tentative D call: TRBD1 (5 bases). The V and J ends lost 1 base and 10 bases respectively, with 17 bases between them. This CDR3 has 16 residues. In germline, CDR1 is SGHAT, CDR2 FQNNGV. CDR3 sequence: CASSLALGGVGSPLHF. DNA of the CDR3: TGTGCCAGCAGCTTAGCCTTGGGAGGGGTCGGGTCACCCCTCCACTTT.

The CDR3 DNA is TGTGCCAGTAGTATAGGAGGGGGTCTGACCTACAATGAGCAGTTCTTC. Protein product: CASSIGGGLTYNEQFF. The chain has TRBV19 and TRBJ2-1; weak D call: TRBD1 (6 bases). Per the germline V gene, CDR1 is LNHDA and CDR2 is SQIVND (reference sequence). Trimming took off 1 base at V and 2 bases at J, with 12 bases between the two ends. CDR3 size: 16 residues.

In this sample, this clonotype turned up many times. This chain uses TRBV28 with TRBJ2-1, with D possibly being TRBD1 or TRBD2 (6 bases each). The germline gives CDR1 MDHEN, CDR2 SYDVKM. The CDR3 extends over 17 amino acids. V lost 6 bases and J lost 0, with 18 bases in between. This CDR3 is CASRPWGAGSSYNEQFF. CDR3 bases: TGTGCCAGCAGGCCATGGGGGGCGGGGTCCTCCTACAATGAGCAGTTCTTC.

V and J are TRBV4-1 and TRBJ2-5; D is possibly TRBD2 (5 bases). The CDR3 consists of 15 residues. V was shortened by 0 bases and J by 4 bases, with 12 bases between the two germline ends. Germline V CDR1 and CDR2: MGHRA, YSYEKL. CDR3 coding DNA: TGCGCCAGCAGCCAAGATCAAGGTCGGGGAGAGACCCAGTACTTC. This encodes CASSQDQGRGETQYF.

This rearrangement joins TRBV27 to TRBJ1-2; 7 nucleotides line up with TRBD1. CDR1 and CDR2 (germline): MNHEY, SMNVEV (reference sequence). This CDR3 is 15 amino acids long. V shed 6 bases and J 8 bases; nucleotides not matched to a gene: 15. This CDR3 reads CASRRSRQGLSGYTF. The CDR3, as DNA: TGTGCCAGCAGACGTTCTAGACAGGGACTGTCGGGCTACACCTTC.

About this clonotype: Relative to the germline gene, one junction end is altered; a read error may explain this. The V and J genes are TRBV12-3 or TRBV12-4 and TRBJ2-4; D is ambiguous. The CDR3 runs 8 residues. The CDR3 DNA reads as TGTGCCAGCAGCCCACCGGACTTC. Translating gives CASSPPDF.

This clonotype appeared a few times. The rearrangement links TRBV9 to TRBJ1-4; TRBD1 might be the D (6 bases). Trimming took off 3 bases at V and 8 bases at J, with 14 bases between the two ends. The CDR3 is 14 amino acids. Germline assignment: CDR1 SGDLS and CDR2 YYNGEE. The CDR3 DNA reads as TGTGCCAGCAGCGGAACAGGGTCGCGGGAAAAACTGTTTTTT. It encodes CASSGTGSREKLFF.

The rearrangement joins TRBV6-6 to TRBJ2-7, with D unresolved. Between the trimmed V and J ends, which lost 2 bases and 12 bases, there was a span of 14 bases. The CDR3 covers 12 residues. Germline CDR1 MNHNY, CDR2 SVGAGI (reference sequence). CDR3 amino acids: CASSYTPGFGYV. In DNA, the CDR3 is TGTGCCAGCAGTTACACCCCCGGTTTTGGGTACGTC.

There are a few counts of this clonotype. The chain uses TRBV28 and TRBJ1-2; D not certain. Germline values: CDR1 MDHEN, CDR2 SYDVKM. Trimming cost V 4 bases and J 5 bases, with 11 bases left between them. This CDR3 is built from 13 residues. DNA for the CDR3: TGTGCCAGCAGTTACCCCCAGGCGTATGGCTACACCTTC. It translates to CASSYPQAYGYTF.

This clonotype was counted ten times or more. The chain is built from TRBV5-6 and TRBJ2-3, with TRBD2 identical over 7 bases. The trim removed 3 bases at V and 0 bases at J, leaving 1 base unmatched. CDR3 length: 14 amino acids. Germline lookup yields CDR1 SGHDT and CDR2 YYEEEE. The CDR3 DNA is TGTGCCAGCAGCTGGGGGGGAAGCACAGATACGCAGTATTTT. It specifies CASSWGGSTDTQYF.

This clonotype appeared a few times. The CDR3, as DNA: TGCGCCAGCAGCCATCCAACAGCGACTAATGAAAAACTGTTTTTT. Translating it yields CASSHPTATNEKLFF. This chain joins TRBV4-1 and TRBJ1-4, with D unclear. The CDR3 totals 15 residues. Germline CDR1 MGHRA, CDR2 YSYEKL. V dropped 3 bases and J dropped 2 bases, with 10 bases sitting between them.

CDR3 sequence (DNA): TGCGCCAGCAGCCAAGCCCCGGGTCCACTTAGAGATGGCTACACCTTC. As protein: CASSQAPGPLRDGYTF. The gene calls are TRBV4-1 and TRBJ1-2; D is unclear. CDR3 length equals 16 residues. The germline CDR1 and CDR2 sequences are MGHRA and YSYEKL. V lost 1 base and J 6 bases, leaving 18 bases between the germline ends.

The table lists this clonotype with a few counts. The gene calls are TRBV5-5 and TRBJ1-4; D unclear. The V end was cut by 2 bases, the J end by 2 bases, with 4 bases between. The CDR3 contains 13 residues. The germline V gene has CDR1 SGHKS and CDR2 YYEKEE (reference sequence). Here the CDR3 reads CASSFDTNEKLFF. DNA for the CDR3: TGTGCCAGCAGCTTTGATACTAATGAAAAACTGTTTTTT.

This clonotype was counted at least ten times. V is TRBV7-9 and J is TRBJ1-1, with D perhaps TRBD1 (5 bases). V was cut by 0 bases and J by 0 bases, with 8 bases left in between. This CDR3 is 15 amino acids long. The germline V gene has CDR1 SEHNR and CDR2 FQNEAQ (reference sequence). CDR3: CASSLAGEVNTEAFF. DNA for the CDR3: TGTGCCAGCAGCTTAGCGGGGGAGGTGAACACTGAAGCTTTCTTT. Combining the CDR3 with reference TRBV7-9 and TRBJ1-1 gives the whole variable domain DTGVSQNPRHKITKRGQNVTFRCDPISEHNRLYWYRQTLGQGPEFLTYFQNEAQLEKSRLLSDRFSAERPKGSFSTLEIQRTEQGDSAMYLCASSLAGEVNTEAFFGQGTRLTVV.